One sample yielded the 8 T cell receptor beta chains listed below, sequenced in a study of blood T cell repertoires in COVID-19. TCRdb keeps only in-frame clones here, not all; method: immunoSEQ multiplex PCR. The sample comprises 120,000 to 150,000 clones, approximately 86% of which are singletons, and under 6.5% rests with the top ten. Material: peripheral blood. The receptors stem from a human donor in a cohort sampled during active COVID-19.

A few counts support this clone. The chain links TRBV15 to TRBJ2-3; D perhaps matches TRBD2 (7 bases). Per germline, CDR1 LNHNV and CDR2 YYDKDF (reference sequence). The length of the CDR3 is 16 residues. V lost 0 bases to trimming and J lost 8 bases, with 18 bases between them. The CDR3 region is CATSRDRGRGSGTQYF. Written as DNA, the CDR3 is TGTGCCACCAGCAGAGATAGGGGGAGGGGCTCAGGTACGCAGTATTTT.

The chain recombines TRBV27 with TRBJ2-3; 14 bases map to TRBD2. Losses at the gene ends were 6 bases for V and 5 bases for J; bases not matched to a gene: 13. This CDR3 comprises 18 residues. CDR1 is MNHEY and CDR2 is SMNVEV in the germline V gene (reference sequence). CDR3 bases: TGTGCCAGCAGGAGACTAGCGGGGGGGCTAAGCCGTCAAGATACGCAGTATTTT. Amino acid sequence: CASRRLAGGLSRQDTQYF.

The chain combines TRBV4-1 with TRBJ1-2, with 10 bases aligning to TRBD1. V was pared by 4 bases and J by 7 bases, with 12 bases of the junction left unmatched. Germline CDR1 is MGHRA and CDR2 is YSYEKL. The CDR3 contains 16 residues. The CDR3 nucleotides are TGCGCCAGCAGCCTCGAACCGGGACAGGGGAAGGTTGGCTACACCTTC. Its translation is CASSLEPGQGKVGYTF.

The CDR3 DNA sequence: TGTGCCACCAGTGATTACCCGAAGGAGGTCCGGGCGAACTATGGCTACACCTTC. It yields the protein CATSDYPKEVRANYGYTF. V gene TRBV24-1 combines with J gene TRBJ1-2; D is ambiguous. The CDR3 length is 18 residues. Germline V gives CDR1 KGHDR, CDR2 SFDVKD. V was clipped by 2 bases and J by 2 bases, with 20 bases between them.

The chain combines TRBV2 with TRBJ2-1; TRBD1 might be the D (6 bases). The CDR3 spans 16 residues. Germline V gene lookup returns CDR1 SNHLY and CDR2 FYNNEI. V shed 0 bases and J shed 2 bases, with 11 bases lying between them. CDR3 DNA sequence: TGTGCCAGCAGTGAAGCTCCAGGGGTCCCCTACAATGAGCAGTTCTTC. Protein product: CASSEAPGVPYNEQFF.

The CDR3 region has the DNA TGTGCCAGCAGTTTGGCCGGGAGCTCCTATAATTCACCCCTCCACTTT. This encodes CASSLAGSSYNSPLHF. The V call is TRBV27, the J call TRBJ1-6; D not resolved. CDR3 length: 16 amino acids. Trimming removed 3 bases from V and 0 bases from J, with 9 bases in between. The germline V gene has CDR1 MNHEY and CDR2 SMNVEV (reference sequence).

V and J are TRBV12-3 or TRBV12-4 and TRBJ1-2, with D hard to call. Trimming took 5 bases from V and 3 from J, leaving 10 bases between them. This CDR3 has 13 residues. In nucleotides, the CDR3 is TGTGCCAGCAGTGACACAGAAGACTATGGCTACACCTTC. This sequence encodes CASSDTEDYGYTF.

The V call is TRBV2, the J call TRBJ2-3; 7 nucleotides match TRBD2. This CDR3 spans 14 amino acids. After removal of 4 bases from V and 1 base from J, the junction contained 2 bases not matched to a gene. Germline lookup yields CDR1 SNHLY and CDR2 FYNNEI. Here the CDR3 reads CASSVRGGTDTQYF. CDR3 sequence (DNA): TGTGCCAGCAGTGTACGGGGGGGCACAGATACGCAGTATTTT. Together with reference TRBV2 and TRBJ2-3, the CDR3 gives the full variable domain: EPEVTQTPSHQVTQMGQEVILRCVPISNHLYFYWYRQILGQKVEFLVSFYNNEISEKSEIFDDQFSVERPDGSNFTLKIRSTKLEDSAMYFCASSVRGGTDTQYFGPGTRLTVL.